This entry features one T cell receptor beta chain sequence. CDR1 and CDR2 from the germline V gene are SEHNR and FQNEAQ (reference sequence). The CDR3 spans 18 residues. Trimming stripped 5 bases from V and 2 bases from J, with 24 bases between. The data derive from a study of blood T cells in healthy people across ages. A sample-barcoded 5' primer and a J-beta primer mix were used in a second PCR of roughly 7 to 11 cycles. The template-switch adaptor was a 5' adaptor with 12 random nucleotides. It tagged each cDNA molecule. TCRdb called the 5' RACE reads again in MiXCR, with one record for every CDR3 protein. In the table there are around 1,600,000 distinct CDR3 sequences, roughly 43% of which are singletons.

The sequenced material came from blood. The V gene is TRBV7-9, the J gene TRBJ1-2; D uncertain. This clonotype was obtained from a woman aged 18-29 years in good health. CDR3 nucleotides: TGTGCCAGCAGCGATCTCTCCCGGGCAGGAGAATACAACTATGGCTACACCTTC. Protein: CASSDLSRAGEYNYGYTF.